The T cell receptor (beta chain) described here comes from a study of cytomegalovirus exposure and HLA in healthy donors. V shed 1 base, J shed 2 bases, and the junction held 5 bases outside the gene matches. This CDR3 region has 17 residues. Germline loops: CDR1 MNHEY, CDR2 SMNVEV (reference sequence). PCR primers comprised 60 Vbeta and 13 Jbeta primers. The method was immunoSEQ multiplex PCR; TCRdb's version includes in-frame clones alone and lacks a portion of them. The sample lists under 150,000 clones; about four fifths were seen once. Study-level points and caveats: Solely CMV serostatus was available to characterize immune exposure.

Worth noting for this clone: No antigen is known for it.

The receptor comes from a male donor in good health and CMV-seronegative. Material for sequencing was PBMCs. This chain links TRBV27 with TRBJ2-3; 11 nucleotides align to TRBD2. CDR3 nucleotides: TGTGCCAGCAGTTTATTCCCACTAGCGGGAGTCACAGATACGCAGTATTTT. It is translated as CASSLFPLAGVTDTQYF.